This T cell receptor (beta chain) came from a study of OX40 agonist ivuxolimab in advanced cancers. General study points: Relative to CD4+, CD8+ T cells held more expanded clones on average.

Profiled with immunoSEQ multiplex PCR; TCRdb holds only in-frame clones, not every one. Of about 62,000 clones listed, more than 65% are singletons. As regards this clone: The target antigen is unknown.

With V trimmed by 8 bases and J by 2 bases, 19 bases remained unmatched. Germline loops: CDR1 MDHEN, CDR2 SYDVKM. There are 19 residues in the CDR3. The V and J genes are TRBV28 and TRBJ2-7; 12 bases agree with TRBD1. This TCR was recovered from an adult with an advanced solid tumor such as melanoma, head and neck, liver or kidney cancer. The sample in question was CD4+ or CD8+ T cells sorted from blood, obtained in a trial of the OX40 agonist ivuxolimab. The CDR3 protein is CASSLTGQGAKSMPYEQYF. The CDR3 bases are TGTGCCAGCTCCCTAACGGGACAGGGGGCGAAATCGATGCCCTACGAGCAGTACTTC.